The next 23 T cell receptor beta chains were all read from a single sample in a study of shared T cell receptors in the human thymus. Clones were read by immunoSEQ multiplex PCR, and TCRdb kept only the in-frame ones, dropping some. Of about 660,000 clones in the sample, approximately 90% are singletons; the top ten hold about 0.01%. These data also featured in a second study, about human thymus T cells.

Input material: thymocytes. The receptors derive from a boy younger than two with a congenital heart defect.

The chain's CDR3 is CASSLGVCLAEDYNEQFF. CDR3 DNA sequence: TGTGCCAGCAGCTTAGGGGTCTGTCTAGCAGAGGACTACAATGAGCAGTTCTTC. V is TRBV7-2 and J is TRBJ2-1; tentative D call: TRBD2 (5 bases). CDR1 and CDR2 (germline): SGHTA, FQGNSA. The CDR3 length is 18 residues. Trimming took 1 base from V and 3 from J, leaving 19 bases between them.

This chain uses TRBV9 with TRBJ2-1, with a weak D call TRBD2 (5 bases). Trimming stripped 3 bases from V and 0 bases from J, with 19 bases between. CDR3 length: 18 amino acids. Germline lookup yields CDR1 SGDLS and CDR2 YYNGEE. The CDR3: CASSAGVESGTSYNEQFF. In DNA, the CDR3 is TGTGCCAGCAGCGCTGGAGTAGAGAGCGGAACCTCCTACAATGAGCAGTTCTTC.

The rearrangement uses TRBV27 and TRBJ2-3, with D possibly TRBD2 on 5 matching bases. CDR1 MNHEY and CDR2 SMNVEV come from the germline V gene (reference sequence). This CDR3 is 13 amino acids long. Trimming took off 3 bases at V and 7 bases at J, with 11 bases between the two ends. The DNA for the CDR3 is TGTGCCAGCAGTTTGGAGGATCGGCATACGCAGTATTTT. Its protein is CASSLEDRHTQYF.

The chain combines TRBV19 with TRBJ1-6; D is uncertain. CDR1 is LNHDA and CDR2 is SQIVND in the germline V gene (reference sequence). Trimming shortened V by 2 bases and J by 8 bases, and 13 bases separated the two germline ends. CDR3 length: 15 residues. The CDR3, as DNA: TGTGCCAGTAGTATACAGGAACAATGGTATTCACCCCTCCACTTT. It codes for CASSIQEQWYSPLHF.

V is TRBV7-2 and J is TRBJ2-7; D is uncertain. This CDR3 comprises 13 residues. Germline CDR1 is SGHTA and CDR2 is FQGNSA. V lost 4 bases and J lost 6, with 13 bases in between. In DNA form, the CDR3 reads TGTGCCAGCAGCTCGGCCGCCGGGTCCGAGCAGTACTTC. Encoded protein: CASSSAAGSEQYF.

The V call is TRBV5-1, the J call TRBJ2-7; TRBD1 matches 10 bases. Germline trimming cut 4 bases from V and 5 bases from J; bases unmatched to any gene: 3. CDR1 and CDR2 from the germline V gene are SGHRS and YFSETQ. The CDR3 is 13 amino acids. CDR3 sequence: CASSGTGDDEQYF. In DNA, the CDR3 is TGCGCCAGCAGCGGGACAGGGGACGACGAGCAGTACTTC.

The V call is TRBV6-1, the J call TRBJ1-1; a weak D match, TRBD1 (6 bases). There are 15 residues in the CDR3. The V gene's germline CDR1 is MNHNS and CDR2 SASEGT. V was pared by 8 bases and J by 1 base, with 17 bases between. The CDR3: CASRTGLRGNTEAFF. CDR3 in DNA: TGTGCCAGCCGAACAGGGCTCAGGGGGAACACTGAAGCTTTCTTT.

This clone was observed once. This chain links TRBV30 with TRBJ2-1, with TRBD2 identical over 10 bases. The CDR3 runs to 17 residues. The germline CDR1 and CDR2 sequences are GTSNPN and SVGIG (reference sequence). J was trimmed by 9 bases and V by 4 bases; bases with no gene match: 18. Here the CDR3 DNA reads TGTGCCTGGATGGCTAGCGGGAGCGGTCCCACACGAAGTGAGCAGTTCTTC. This codes for CAWMASGSGPTRSEQFF.

The V gene is TRBV4-3, the J gene TRBJ2-7; 14 positions agree with TRBD2. The junction had 19 bases not matched to a gene; V was cut back by 2 bases and J by 1 base. The CDR3 is 22 residues long. Germline CDR1 LGHNA, CDR2 YSLEER. The DNA of the CDR3 is TGCGCCAGCAGCCAAAGGGTCGAAGACTTCGGACTAGCGGGAGGACAATCCTACGAGCAGTACTTC. The encoded protein is CASSQRVEDFGLAGGQSYEQYF.

This sequence joins TRBV7-2 and TRBJ2-1; the match to TRBD2 covers 12 bases. The CDR3 length is 17 residues. V lost 0 bases and J lost 5; bases outside the gene matches: 5. Germline V gene lookup returns CDR1 SGHTA and CDR2 FQGNSA. The CDR3 here is CASSLAGTSGRHNEQFF. DNA of the CDR3: TGTGCCAGCAGCTTAGCGGGGACTAGCGGGCGCCACAATGAGCAGTTCTTC.

The chain carries TRBV25-1 and TRBJ2-1; D remains unclear. The CDR3 is 15 residues long. Trimming pared 3 bases from V and 3 bases from J, leaving 12 bases between. Germline lookup yields CDR1 MGHDK and CDR2 SYGVNS. CDR3 DNA sequence: TGTGCCAGCAGTGAGTCCGCGATCTACTACAATGAGCAGTTCTTC. Protein: CASSESAIYYNEQFF. Full variable domain (missing parts from reference TRBV25-1 and TRBJ2-1): EADIYQTPRYLVIGTGKKITLECSQTMGHDKMYWYQQDPGMELHLIHYSYGVNSTEKGDLSSESTVSRIRTEHFPLTLESARPSHTSQYLCASSESAIYYNEQFFGPGTRLTVL.

V gene TRBV9 combines with J gene TRBJ2-1; 11 nucleotides agree with TRBD2. Germline V lookup: CDR1 SGDLS, CDR2 YYNGEE. The CDR3 covers 19 residues. Trimming took 3 bases from V and 4 from J; bases not matched to a gene: 15. The CDR3 loop is CASSGPGASGRFPYNEQFF. CDR3 DNA sequence: TGTGCCAGCAGCGGCCCGGGGGCTAGCGGGAGGTTCCCTTACAATGAGCAGTTCTTC.

Points on this clone: The same CDR3 also results from other DNA sequences found in this sample. The chain recombines TRBV11-2 with TRBJ2-5; TRBD2 aligns across 13 bases. Germline V lookup: CDR1 SGHAT, CDR2 FQNNGV. The CDR3 runs to 16 residues. Trimming took 5 bases from V and 4 from J; bases not matched to a gene: 7. CDR3: CASSLGLAGVLETQYF. The CDR3 DNA sequence: TGTGCCAGCAGCCTAGGACTAGCGGGAGTATTAGAGACCCAGTACTTC.

The rearrangement uses TRBV5-1 and TRBJ2-3, with D perhaps matching TRBD2 (6 bases). V shed 0 bases and J shed 0 bases, with 17 bases lying between them. The CDR3 has 18 amino acids. In germline, CDR1 is SGHRS, CDR2 YFSETQ. CDR3: CASSLAGLLPRSTDTQYF. CDR3 bases: TGCGCCAGCAGCTTGGCGGGACTTCTACCCCGTAGCACAGATACGCAGTATTTT.

This sequence joins TRBV28 and TRBJ2-1; D not resolved. This CDR3 contains 12 residues. Per the germline V gene, CDR1 is MDHEN and CDR2 is SYDVKM. V lost 3 bases, J lost 6 bases, and 6 bases lay in between. The CDR3 DNA sequence: TGTGCCAGCAGTTTCTACGGCAATGAGCAGTTCTTC. Protein: CASSFYGNEQFF.

This clone was counted only a few times. The chain joins TRBV5-6 to TRBJ2-1; 12 positions match TRBD2. Germline V gene lookup returns CDR1 SGHDT and CDR2 YYEEEE. With V trimmed by 1 base and J by 6 bases, 8 bases remained unmatched. The CDR3 runs to 17 residues. The chain's CDR3 is CASSLNRTSGVCNEQFF. The CDR3 nucleotides are TGTGCCAGCAGCTTGAATCGGACTAGCGGGGTGTGCAATGAGCAGTTCTTC.

The CDR3 region has the DNA TGTGCCAGCAGTTTAAAACACAGTAAGACCCAGTACTTC. It codes for CASSLKHSKTQYF. J is TRBJ2-5 and V is TRBV28; D not certain. Trimming removed 2 bases from V and 6 bases from J, with 10 bases in between. CDR1 MDHEN and CDR2 SYDVKM come from the germline V gene. The CDR3 length is 13 residues.

The V call is TRBV15, the J call TRBJ2-2; 10 nucleotides line up with TRBD1. The V gene's germline CDR1 is LNHNV and CDR2 YYDKDF (reference sequence). The CDR3 covers 19 residues. Trimming at V came to 1 base and at J to 5 bases, leaving 13 bases not matched to a gene. The CDR3 loop reads CATSRASPVGQGKTGELFF. The CDR3 coding sequence is TGTGCCACCAGCAGAGCATCCCCAGTGGGACAGGGGAAAACCGGGGAGCTGTTTTTT.

This clone was seen a single time. The genes are TRBV7-2 and TRBJ2-3; TRBD2 aligns across 11 bases. This CDR3 has 14 amino acids. CDR1 is SGHTA and CDR2 is FQGNSA in the germline V gene. V lost 5 bases and J lost 4; bases outside the gene matches: 2. The chain's CDR3 is CASSQTSGADTQYF. As DNA, the CDR3 is TGTGCCAGCAGCCAGACTAGCGGGGCAGATACGCAGTATTTT.

V gene TRBV11-3 combines with J gene TRBJ2-1; 8 positions agree with TRBD2. This CDR3 has 18 amino acids. Per germline, CDR1 SGHNT and CDR2 YENEEA. V shed 0 bases and J 4 bases; nucleotides not matched to a gene: 11. CDR3 sequence (DNA): TGTGCCAGCAGCTTAGATTCCGGTCCGGGAGGGGGATACAATGAGCAGTTCTTC. Translated, it gives CASSLDSGPGGGYNEQFF.

The chain uses TRBV11-2 and TRBJ2-7; 7 bases agree with TRBD2. V lost 2 bases to trimming and J lost 1 base; unmatched junction nucleotides: 8. The CDR3 runs to 16 residues. Germline V gene sequence: CDR1 SGHAT, CDR2 FQNNGV. The CDR3 region has the DNA TGTGCCAGCAGCTTACTTTTGGGGGAGGGATCCTACGAGCAGTACTTC. Translation gives CASSLLLGEGSYEQYF.

A word on this clone: A read error may produce the germline difference seen at one junction end. The CDR3, as DNA: TGTGCCAGCAGCTTAGATACCAGCGGGAGGGCCGGTGAGCTGTTTTTT. It specifies CASSLDTSGRAGELFF. The gene calls are TRBV7-2 and TRBJ2-2, with 10 bases that match TRBD2. This CDR3 contains 16 residues. Germline-derived CDR1 and CDR2 are SGHTA and FQGNSA.

The chain combines TRBV5-8 with TRBJ2-7, with D perhaps matching TRBD2 (5 bases). V gave up 9 bases and J gave up 1 base, with 17 bases separating them. The CDR3 has 14 residues. Germline CDR1 SGHTS, CDR2 YDEGEE. The CDR3 coding sequence is TGTGCCACCAGAGCCAGCGGACGATCCTACGAGCAGTACTTC. Translating it yields CATRASGRSYEQYF.